This TCR beta chain was obtained from a study of control samples from healthy donors and cancer patients. Clones were sequenced by immunoSEQ multiplex PCR, and TCRdb holds only the in-frame ones, with some missing. The table has about 100,000 clones, just over 85% seen once. CDR3 length equals 15 residues. Germline V lookup: CDR1 SGHTA, CDR2 FQGNSA. Trimming took 5 bases from V and 3 from J; bases not matched to a gene: 8. This receptor was taken from a man between 25 and 39 years old in good health. This rearrangement joins TRBV7-2 to TRBJ2-5, with TRBD2 matching over 8 bases. Material: blood. The DNA of the CDR3 is TGTGCCAGCAGCGGATTGCTAGCGGGCAAAGAGACCCAGTACTTC. Protein: CASSGLLAGKETQYF.